Presented here are 5 T cell receptor beta chains from one specimen sequenced in a study of read filtering for tumor transcriptome and immune sequencing. The library was built from 400 ng RNA with molecular barcoded adaptors for alpha/delta and beta/gamma chains. Via MiXCR, TCRdb re-called the reads, giving one row per CDR3 protein. The repertoire includes some 38,000 distinct CDR3 sequences, roughly an eighth of them detected once, and 5.5% to 8% sits in the top ten. Sequenced: a population of CD138-negative cells sorted from bone marrow. The receptors come from a donor aged 40 or older with multiple myeloma.

The chain uses TRBV5-6 and TRBJ2-5; 12 bases align to TRBD1. The length of the CDR3 is 15 residues. CDR1 SGHDT and CDR2 YYEEEE come from the germline V gene. V shed 2 bases, J shed 5 bases, and the junction held 4 bases outside the gene matches. The CDR3 region has the DNA TGTGCCAGCAGCTTCCGGGACAGGGGGCTTGAGACCCAGTACTTC. Its translation is CASSFRDRGLETQYF.

As regards this clonotype: One end of the junction does not line up with germline, which may come from a read error. The chain carries TRBV29-1 and TRBJ2-2; D perhaps matches TRBD2 (6 bases). The CDR3 runs 13 residues. Per germline, CDR1 SQVTM and CDR2 ANQGSEA. The CDR3 coding sequence is TGCAGCATTGAAGAAGGAGGGAACGGGGAGCTGTTTTTT. Translation gives CSIEEGGNGELFF.

This clonotype showed up just a few times. The J gene is TRBJ2-2, the V gene TRBV20-1, with 12 bases identical to TRBD1. CDR3 length equals 16 residues. V shed 3 bases, J shed 7 bases, and the junction held 9 bases outside the gene matches. Germline CDR1 DFQATT, CDR2 SNEGSKA (reference sequence). The CDR3 sequence: CSASSGDRGPGGELFF. In DNA, the CDR3 is TGCAGTGCTAGCTCGGGGGACAGGGGGCCGGGCGGGGAGCTGTTTTTT.

Many counts were recorded for this clonotype. This chain connects TRBV7-2 to TRBJ1-1; perhaps TRBD1 as D (5 bases). V lost 6 bases, J lost 4 bases, and 15 bases lay in between. This CDR3 region has 14 residues. Germline CDR1 and CDR2: SGHTA and FQGNSA. The CDR3 DNA reads TGTGCCAGCAGTCCGGAGCAGGGCACCACTGAAGCTTTCTTT. Amino acids: CASSPEQGTTEAFF. The whole variable domain, remainder taken from reference TRBV7-2 and TRBJ1-1, is GAGVSQSPSNKVTEKGKDVELRCDPISGHTALYWYRQSLGQGLEFLIYFQGNSAPDKSGLPSDRFSAERTGGSVSTLTIQRTQQEDSAVYLCASSPEQGTTEAFFGQGTRLTVV.

This clonotype was recorded many times. The V call is TRBV10-3, the J call TRBJ2-5, with 8 positions matching TRBD2. CDR1 is ENHRY and CDR2 is SYGVKD in the germline V gene. The V and J ends lost 4 bases and 3 bases, in that order; junction bases with no gene match: 4. The CDR3 spans 14 residues. The CDR3 reads CAISGLAGEETQYF. In DNA form, the CDR3 reads TGTGCCATCAGTGGGCTAGCGGGCGAAGAGACCCAGTACTTC.